This TCR beta chain is from a study of T cell repertoires in cytomegalovirus infection. In the study overall: Through public TCR beta signatures, both CMV infection and matching HLA type were indicated.

This clonotype appeared many times. TCRdb passed the reads through MiXCR, listing each CDR3 protein once. The table has fewer than 550,000 distinct CDR3 sequences, about 11% seen once; the top ten hold roughly a tenth. The CDR3 consists of 11 residues. The V gene's germline CDR1 is DFQATT and CDR2 SNEGSKA (reference sequence). The sequencing input was PBMCs. The source of this sequence is a human donor in good health (CMV status not recorded). Some clones in this sample may be carry-over from other donors' samples. This sequence joins TRBV20-1 and TRBJ2-1; maybe TRBD2 (5 bases). The CDR3 DNA reads as TGCAGCGCGCGGGCCTACAATGAGCAGTTCTTC. This encodes CSARAYNEQFF.